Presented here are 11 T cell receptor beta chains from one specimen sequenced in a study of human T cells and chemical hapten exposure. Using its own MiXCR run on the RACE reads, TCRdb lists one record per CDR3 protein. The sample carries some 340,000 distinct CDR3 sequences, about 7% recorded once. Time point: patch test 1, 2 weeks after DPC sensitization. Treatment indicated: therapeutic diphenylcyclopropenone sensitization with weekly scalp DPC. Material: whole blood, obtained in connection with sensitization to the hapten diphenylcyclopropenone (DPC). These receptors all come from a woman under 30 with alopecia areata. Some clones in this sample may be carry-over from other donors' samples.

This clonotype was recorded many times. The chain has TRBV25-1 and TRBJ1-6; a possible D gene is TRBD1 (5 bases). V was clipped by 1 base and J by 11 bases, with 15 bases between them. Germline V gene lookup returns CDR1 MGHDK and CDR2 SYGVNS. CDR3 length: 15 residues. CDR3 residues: CASSESGTGWPPLHF. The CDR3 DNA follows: TGTGCCAGCAGTGAATCCGGGACCGGGTGGCCACCCCTCCACTTT.

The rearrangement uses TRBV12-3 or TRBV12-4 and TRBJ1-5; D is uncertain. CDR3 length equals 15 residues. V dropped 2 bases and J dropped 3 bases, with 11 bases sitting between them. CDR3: CASSLSSGYNQPQHF. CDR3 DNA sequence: TGTGCCAGCAGTTTAAGTTCGGGTTACAATCAGCCCCAGCATTTT.

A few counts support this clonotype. The CDR3 sequence is CASSTAGGLESTQYF. CDR3 coding DNA: TGTGCCAGCAGCACGGCGGGGGGGCTGGAAAGTACGCAGTATTTT. This chain links TRBV7-2 with TRBJ2-3; 9 bases match TRBD2. The J segment lost 8 bases and the V segment lost 5 bases, leaving 11 bases of the junction unmatched. Germline values: CDR1 SGHTA, CDR2 FQGNSA. The CDR3 is 15 amino acids.

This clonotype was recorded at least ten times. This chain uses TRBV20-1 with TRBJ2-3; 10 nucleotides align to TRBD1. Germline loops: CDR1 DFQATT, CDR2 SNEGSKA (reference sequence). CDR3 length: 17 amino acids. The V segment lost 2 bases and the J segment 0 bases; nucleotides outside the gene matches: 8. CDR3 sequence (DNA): TGCAGTGCTAGAACTCCGGGACAGGGGATGAGCACAGATACGCAGTATTTT. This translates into CSARTPGQGMSTDTQYF.

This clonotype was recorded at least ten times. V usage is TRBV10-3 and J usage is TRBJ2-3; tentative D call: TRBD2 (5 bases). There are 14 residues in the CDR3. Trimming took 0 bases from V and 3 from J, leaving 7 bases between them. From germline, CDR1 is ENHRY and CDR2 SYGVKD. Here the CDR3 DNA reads TGTGCCATCAGTGAGTCTACGGGGACAGATACGCAGTATTTT. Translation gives CAISESTGTDTQYF.

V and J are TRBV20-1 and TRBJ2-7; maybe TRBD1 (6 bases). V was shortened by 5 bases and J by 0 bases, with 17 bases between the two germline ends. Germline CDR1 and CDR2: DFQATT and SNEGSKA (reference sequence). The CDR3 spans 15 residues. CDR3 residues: CSAGTQEMSSYEQYF. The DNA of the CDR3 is TGCAGTGCTGGGACACAGGAGATGAGCTCCTACGAGCAGTACTTC.

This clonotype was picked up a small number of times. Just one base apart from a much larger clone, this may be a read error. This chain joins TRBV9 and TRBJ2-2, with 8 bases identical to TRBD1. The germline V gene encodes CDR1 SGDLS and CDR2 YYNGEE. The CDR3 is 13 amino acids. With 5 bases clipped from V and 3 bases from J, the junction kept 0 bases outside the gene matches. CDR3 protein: CASRTGDTGELFF. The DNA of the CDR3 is TGTGCCAGCAGGACAGGGGACACCGGGGAGCTGTTTTTT.

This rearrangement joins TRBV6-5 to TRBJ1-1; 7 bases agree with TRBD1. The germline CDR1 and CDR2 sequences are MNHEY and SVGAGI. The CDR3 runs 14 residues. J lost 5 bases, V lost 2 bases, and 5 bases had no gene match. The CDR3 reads CASSYKGARTEAFF. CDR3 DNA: TGTGCCAGCAGTTACAAGGGGGCACGGACTGAAGCTTTCTTT.

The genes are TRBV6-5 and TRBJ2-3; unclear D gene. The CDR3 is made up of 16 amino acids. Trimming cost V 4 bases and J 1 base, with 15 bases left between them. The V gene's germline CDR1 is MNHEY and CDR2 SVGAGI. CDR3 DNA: TGTGCCAGCAGTTTGAGGAGCCTTAGGGGCACAGATACGCAGTATTTT. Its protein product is CASSLRSLRGTDTQYF.

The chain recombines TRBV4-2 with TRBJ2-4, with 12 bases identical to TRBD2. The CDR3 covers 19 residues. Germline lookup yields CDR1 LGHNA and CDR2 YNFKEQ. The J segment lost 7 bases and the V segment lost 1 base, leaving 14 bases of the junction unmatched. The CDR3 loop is CASSQVSASSGGAGNIQYF. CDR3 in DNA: TGTGCCAGCAGCCAAGTATCGGCTTCTAGCGGGGGGGCCGGGAACATTCAGTACTTC.

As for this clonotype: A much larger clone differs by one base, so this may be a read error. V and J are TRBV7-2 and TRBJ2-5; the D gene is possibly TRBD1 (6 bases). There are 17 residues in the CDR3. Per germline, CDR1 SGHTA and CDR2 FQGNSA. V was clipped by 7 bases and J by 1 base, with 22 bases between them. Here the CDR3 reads CASNFQAGRQAQETQYF. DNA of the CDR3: TGTGCCAGCAACTTCCAGGCGGGTCGACAGGCCCAAGAGACCCAGTACTTC.